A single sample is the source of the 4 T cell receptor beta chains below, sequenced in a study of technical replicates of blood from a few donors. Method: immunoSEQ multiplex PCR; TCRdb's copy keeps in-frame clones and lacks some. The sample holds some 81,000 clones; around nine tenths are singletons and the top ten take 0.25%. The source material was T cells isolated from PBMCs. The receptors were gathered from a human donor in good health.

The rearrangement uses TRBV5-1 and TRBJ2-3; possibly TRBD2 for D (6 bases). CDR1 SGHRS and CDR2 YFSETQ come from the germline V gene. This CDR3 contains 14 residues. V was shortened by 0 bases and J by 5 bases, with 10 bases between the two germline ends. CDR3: CASSLAGSGDTQYF. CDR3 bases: TGCGCCAGCAGCTTGGCCGGGAGTGGAGATACGCAGTATTTT.

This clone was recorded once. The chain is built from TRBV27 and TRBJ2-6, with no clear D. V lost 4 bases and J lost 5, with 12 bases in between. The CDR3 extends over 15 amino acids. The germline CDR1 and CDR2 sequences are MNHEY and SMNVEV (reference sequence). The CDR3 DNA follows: TGTGCCAGCAGTTCAAGACATATTCGGGCCAACGTCCTGACTTTC. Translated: CASSSRHIRANVLTF.

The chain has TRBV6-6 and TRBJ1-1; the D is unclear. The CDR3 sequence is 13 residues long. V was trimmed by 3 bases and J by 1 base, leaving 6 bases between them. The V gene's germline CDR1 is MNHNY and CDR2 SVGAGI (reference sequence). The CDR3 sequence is CASSYGRNTEAFF. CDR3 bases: TGTGCCAGCAGTTATGGGCGGAACACTGAAGCTTTCTTT.

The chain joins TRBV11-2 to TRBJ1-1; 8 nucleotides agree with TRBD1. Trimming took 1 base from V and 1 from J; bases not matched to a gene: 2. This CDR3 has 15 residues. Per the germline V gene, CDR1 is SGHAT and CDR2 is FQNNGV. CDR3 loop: CASSLVGTGNTEAFF. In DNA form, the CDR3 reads TGTGCCAGCAGCTTAGTTGGGACAGGGAACACTGAAGCTTTCTTT. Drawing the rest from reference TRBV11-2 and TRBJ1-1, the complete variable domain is EAGVAQSPRYKIIEKRQSVAFWCNPISGHATLYWYQQILGQGPKLLIQFQNNGVVDDSQLPKDRFSAERLKGVDSTLKIQPAKLEDSAVYLCASSLVGTGNTEAFFGQGTRLTVV.